The clone carrying this T cell receptor beta chain was counted a few times. Its antigen is unknown. The data originate from a study of beta chain features in type 1 diabetes. Whole-study findings and limits: Fewer insertions but more deletions were seen at VDJ junctions in type 1 diabetes patients. In comparison with healthy donors, patients had naive, central memory and Treg TCRB repertoires that appeared more similar.

Staining for CD45RO/CCR7/CD25/CD127/CD95/CD27 allowed sorting of CD4+ naive, central memory, regulatory and stem cell-like memory cells. The isolated RNA, all of it, was reverse transcribed, so expressed TCRB transcripts were what got sequenced. Using immunoSEQ multiplex PCR, the repertoire was profiled, and TCRdb retains in-frame clones only, with some absent. Found here are under 250,000 clones, approximately 10% of them singletons; the top ten hold 1% to 1.5%. This TCR was sampled from a man younger than 35 in good health. Sequences were obtained from central memory CD4+ T cells from blood.

CDR3 region: CASSSGTRLNDEQFF. DNA for the CDR3: TGTGCCAGCAGCTCCGGGACTAGACTAAACGATGAGCAGTTCTTC. The chain uses TRBV5-4 and TRBJ2-1; 8 bases are a match to TRBD2. The CDR3 consists of 15 residues. CDR1 and CDR2 from the germline V gene are SGHNT and YYREEE (reference sequence). Trimming removed 3 bases from V and 8 bases from J; junction bases left unmatched: 10.